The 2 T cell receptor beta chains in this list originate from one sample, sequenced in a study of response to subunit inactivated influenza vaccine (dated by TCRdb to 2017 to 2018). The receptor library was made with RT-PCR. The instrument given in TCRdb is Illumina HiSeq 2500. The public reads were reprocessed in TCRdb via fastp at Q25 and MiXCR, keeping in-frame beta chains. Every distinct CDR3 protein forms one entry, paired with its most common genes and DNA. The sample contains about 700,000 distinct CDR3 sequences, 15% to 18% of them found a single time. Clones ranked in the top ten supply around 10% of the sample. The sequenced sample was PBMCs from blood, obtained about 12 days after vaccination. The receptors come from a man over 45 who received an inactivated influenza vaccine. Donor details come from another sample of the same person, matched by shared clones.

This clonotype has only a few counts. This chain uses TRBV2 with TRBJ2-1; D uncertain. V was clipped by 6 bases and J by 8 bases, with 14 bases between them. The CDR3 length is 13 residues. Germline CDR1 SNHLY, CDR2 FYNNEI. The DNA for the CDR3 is TGTGCCAGCAGCCCCCTGGGTGGGGATGAGCAGTTCTTC. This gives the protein CASSPLGGDEQFF.

The CDR3 loop is CASSRSGRDTGELFF. DNA for the CDR3: TGCGCCAGCAGCCGATCCGGGAGAGACACCGGGGAGCTGTTTTTT. This sequence joins TRBV10-1 and TRBJ2-2; D perhaps matches TRBD2 (6 bases). The CDR3 consists of 15 residues. Germline V gene sequence: CDR1 WNHNN, CDR2 SYGVQD (reference sequence). V was pared by 6 bases and J by 3 bases, with 14 bases between.